The 16 T cell receptor beta chains reported below all come from one sample, sequenced in a study of CD8+CD57+ T cells in acquired aplastic anemia. TCR beta VDJ and CDR3 profiles were obtained from a genomic DNA template. TCRdb analysed the reads with MiXCR anew, one entry per CDR3 protein. The sample consists of approximately 32,000 distinct CDR3 sequences, about 77% of them appearing once. Material: sorted CD4+, CD8+, or CD8+CD57+ T cells (not recorded which) from PBMCs. All receptors come from a human donor in good health, serving as a control.

The rearrangement joins TRBV7-9 to TRBJ2-7, with 7 positions matching TRBD1. Losses at the gene ends were 5 bases for V and 6 bases for J; bases not matched to a gene: 4. Germline V gene lookup returns CDR1 SEHNR and CDR2 FQNEAQ (reference sequence). The CDR3 is made up of 12 amino acids. The CDR3 DNA follows: TGTGCCAGCAGCATCAACAGGGGCGAGCAGTACTTC. Protein sequence: CASSINRGEQYF.

The V call is TRBV5-5, the J call TRBJ1-1; 9 bases match TRBD1. Germline V gives CDR1 SGHKS, CDR2 YYEKEE (reference sequence). The CDR3 length is 14 residues. Trimming took 0 bases from V and 5 from J; bases not matched to a gene: 2. The CDR3 nucleotides read TGTGCCAGCAGCTTGGGACAGGGGGTTACTGAAGCTTTCTTT. Amino acids: CASSLGQGVTEAFF.

The genes are TRBV20-1 and TRBJ1-5, with D unclear. The germline CDR1 and CDR2 sequences are DFQATT and SNEGSKA (reference sequence). This CDR3 has 15 amino acids. The V end was cut by 7 bases, the J end by 2 bases, with 18 bases between. CDR3 residues: CSVPDAYGRNQPQHF. In nucleotides, the CDR3 is TGCAGTGTGCCGGACGCCTACGGACGCAATCAGCCCCAGCATTTT.

The V call is TRBV7-8, the J call TRBJ2-3; D might be TRBD2 (6 bases). The germline V gene has CDR1 SGHVS and CDR2 FQNEAQ. Trimming took off 2 bases at V and 6 bases at J, with 9 bases between the two ends. The CDR3 is made up of 13 amino acids. CDR3: CASSLRDFDTQYF. CDR3 nucleotide sequence: TGTGCCAGCAGCTTAAGGGACTTCGATACGCAGTATTTT.

The chain recombines TRBV9 with TRBJ1-6, with unresolved D. V shed 5 bases and J shed 8 bases, with 17 bases lying between them. The CDR3 has 15 residues. CDR1 SGDLS and CDR2 YYNGEE come from the germline V gene. This CDR3 is CASSADLAVHSPLHF. As DNA, the CDR3 is TGTGCCAGCAGTGCCGATCTAGCAGTTCATTCACCCCTCCACTTT.

The chain carries TRBV24-1 and TRBJ2-5; TRBD2 matches at 9 bases. V lost 3 bases and J lost 2; bases outside the gene matches: 6. This CDR3 comprises 16 residues. Per the germline V gene, CDR1 is KGHDR and CDR2 is SFDVKD. The CDR3 nucleotides read TGTGCCACCAGTGATGCTGCTAGCGGGGCACAAGAGACCCAGTACTTC. Translating gives CATSDAASGAQETQYF.

This clonotype is deemed large. This sequence joins TRBV5-5 and TRBJ2-2; weak D call: TRBD1 (5 bases). The CDR3 runs 16 residues. Deletions cut 3 bases from V and 1 base from J, with 13 bases between. The V gene's germline CDR1 is SGHKS and CDR2 YYEKEE (reference sequence). CDR3 amino acids: CASSSKDTGNTGELFF. In DNA form, the CDR3 reads TGTGCCAGCAGCTCAAAGGATACAGGGAACACCGGGGAGCTGTTTTTT.

The chain combines TRBV5-4 with TRBJ2-5; 7 positions agree with TRBD1. Germline CDR1 reads SGHNT; CDR2 reads YYREEE (reference sequence). Trimming at V came to 5 bases and at J to 5 bases, leaving 9 bases not matched to a gene. The CDR3 runs 14 residues. The CDR3 DNA follows: TGTGCCAGCAGTAGACAGGGCAGGGTGGAGACCCAGTACTTC. It is translated as CASSRQGRVETQYF.

This clonotype was recorded once. The junction and the germline gene differ at one end; a read error may be behind it. The chain combines TRBV5-5 with TRBJ2-5; no firm D call. Germline V CDR1 and CDR2: SGHKS, YYEKEE (reference sequence). The CDR3 length is 13 residues. CDR3 nucleotide sequence: TGTGCCAGCAGGGCGGCGGCTGTAGAGACCCAGTACTTT. This translates into CASRAAAVETQYF.

This clonotype is categorized as medium-sized (0.01 to 0.1%). The chain is built from TRBV4-3 and TRBJ1-6; TRBD1 aligns across 7 bases. J gave up 11 bases and V 0 bases, and 7 bases lay outside the gene matches. The germline V gene encodes CDR1 LGHNA and CDR2 YSLEER. The CDR3 totals 15 residues. In nucleotides, the CDR3 is TGCGCCAGCAGCCAAGATGGAGGGGGCTCAGCACCCCTCCACTTT. Translating it yields CASSQDGGGSAPLHF.

V usage is TRBV19 and J usage is TRBJ1-1; 8 nucleotides agree with TRBD1. The CDR3 has 15 amino acids. Germline CDR1 LNHDA, CDR2 SQIVND (reference sequence). Trimming at V came to 5 bases and at J to 1 base, leaving 6 bases not matched to a gene. CDR3 bases: TGTGCCAGTAGTGTACCCAGGGGGCAGAACACTGAAGCTTTCTTT. It yields the protein CASSVPRGQNTEAFF.

Ten or more counts support this clonotype. Possible read error: a much larger clone is one base away. The CDR3 does not close with the conserved phenylalanine or tryptophan, likely indicating a read error. The chain is built from TRBV13 and TRBJ1-1; D perhaps matches TRBD1 (6 bases). The CDR3 has 14 residues. V lost 1 base and J 2 bases, leaving 8 bases between the germline ends. Germline-derived CDR1 and CDR2 are PRHDT and FYEKMQ (reference sequence). The CDR3 protein is CASSLEGENTEAFS. The CDR3 region has the DNA TGTGCCAGCAGCTTAGAGGGGGAAAACACTGAAGCTTTCTCT.

This rearrangement joins TRBV20-1 to TRBJ2-1; D not certain. V lost 0 bases to trimming and J lost 1 base, with 10 bases between them. CDR3 length: 15 amino acids. Germline V lookup: CDR1 DFQATT, CDR2 SNEGSKA (reference sequence). CDR3 coding DNA: TGCAGTGCTAGAGATCGACTGGAATCCTACAATGAGCAGTTCTTC. It specifies CSARDRLESYNEQFF.

The rearrangement uses TRBV2 and TRBJ2-1; D remains ambiguous. V lost 2 bases, J lost 3 bases, and 5 bases lay in between. Germline V gives CDR1 SNHLY, CDR2 FYNNEI. This CDR3 has 13 amino acids. The CDR3 DNA reads as TGTGCCAGCAGTGAACGGAACTACAATGAGCAGTTCTTC. It specifies CASSERNYNEQFF.

This clonotype was found a few times. The chain links TRBV29-1 to TRBJ2-3, with no clear D. The CDR3 runs to 14 residues. CDR1 and CDR2 (germline): SQVTM, ANQGSEA. Trimming cost V 1 base and J 0 bases, with 8 bases left between them. DNA of the CDR3: TGCAGCGTTGAAGCCCTTACTAGCACAGATACGCAGTATTTT. Translation: CSVEALTSTDTQYF.

The chain carries TRBV19 and TRBJ1-2, with D possibly TRBD1 on 6 matching bases. This CDR3 region has 15 residues. Trimming removed 8 bases from V and 0 bases from J, with 16 bases in between. CDR1 and CDR2 from the germline V gene are LNHDA and SQIVND (reference sequence). The DNA for the CDR3 is TGTGCCAGTGACACTAGGACAGCACCTAACTATGGCTACACCTTC. Amino acids: CASDTRTAPNYGYTF.